These 6 T cell receptor beta chains came from one sample sequenced in a study of quantifying T cell responses using KT2 cells. In the study overall: RNA was reverse transcribed with TCR alpha and beta constant-region primers.

A single-stranded UMI oligo with SP2 sequence was ligated to cDNA 3' ends. An equimolar mix of RC1.1 and RC1.2 primed the beta chain across TRBC1 and TRBC2. One entry per CDR3 protein, called by TCRdb with MiXCR from the UMI-ligation and nested PCR reads. The repertoire holds over 40,000 distinct CDR3 sequences, more than 9% seen once, with about 10% in the top ten. The sample comprised PBMCs spiked with cells of the T cell clone KT2. These receptor sequences come from a human donor.

A few counts support this clonotype. CDR3 coding DNA: TGTGCCAGCAGTTATCTAGCGGAGCAGTACTTC. Amino acid sequence: CASSYLAEQYF. The V call is TRBV6-2 or TRBV6-3, the J call TRBJ2-7, with a possible D match to TRBD2 (6 bases). Per the germline V gene, CDR1 is MNHEY and CDR2 is SVGEGT. The V end was cut by 3 bases, the J end by 7 bases, with 7 bases between. The CDR3 length is 11 residues.

In this sample, this clonotype turned up a few times. The chain employs TRBV7-6 and TRBJ2-7; D may match TRBD1 or TRBD2 (6 bases each). The germline V gene encodes CDR1 SGHVS and CDR2 FNYEAQ. The germline V and J ends were trimmed by 11 bases and 4 bases, with 15 bases remaining between them. This CDR3 region has 12 residues. The CDR3 bases are TGTGCCTTAGGGGGGCCCGGGTACGAGCAGTACTTC. Its protein product is CALGGPGYEQYF.

The genes are TRBV30 and TRBJ1-2; TRBD1 agrees at 7 bases. Germline V gene sequence: CDR1 GTSNPN, CDR2 SVGIG (reference sequence). The CDR3 length is 12 residues. Trimming removed 4 bases from V and 7 bases from J; junction bases left unmatched: 6. The CDR3 reads CAWTAGGFGYTF. The CDR3 DNA reads as TGTGCCTGGACGGCAGGGGGTTTTGGCTACACCTTC.

This clonotype was picked up a small number of times. The V gene is TRBV10-3, the J gene TRBJ2-2, with 11 bases that match TRBD2. The CDR3 contains 15 residues. The V segment lost 5 bases and the J segment 7 bases; nucleotides outside the gene matches: 6. Germline V gives CDR1 ENHRY, CDR2 SYGVKD. CDR3 amino acids: CAISTSGGHGGELFF. CDR3 bases: TGTGCCATCAGTACTAGCGGGGGCCACGGCGGGGAGCTGTTTTTT.

This clonotype was seen ten or more times. The chain carries TRBV4-1 and TRBJ2-2; D perhaps matches TRBD2 (7 bases). The CDR3 totals 19 residues. The germline V gene encodes CDR1 MGHRA and CDR2 YSYEKL. V was cut by 4 bases and J by 1 base, with 22 bases left in between. The CDR3 DNA reads TGCGCCAGCAGCCGGGGGACTGGGGGGGCGTTGGTGAACACCGGGGAGCTGTTTTTT. As protein: CASSRGTGGALVNTGELFF.

The chain is built from TRBV19 and TRBJ1-5; a possible D gene is TRBD1 (5 bases). The CDR3 length is 13 residues. Trimming shortened V by 5 bases and J by 7 bases, and 12 bases separated the two germline ends. The germline V gene has CDR1 LNHDA and CDR2 SQIVND (reference sequence). CDR3: CASSRGIEQPQHF. In nucleotides, the CDR3 is TGTGCCAGTAGTCGGGGGATAGAACAGCCCCAGCATTTT.